This T cell receptor (beta chain) was identified during a study of Graves' ophthalmopathy and Graves' hyperthyroidism. Study-level results: Ophthalmopathy progression was predicted with about 71% sensitivity and about 72% specificity.

Patients were left out if they had other autoimmune diseases, uncontrolled infections, pregnancy or lactation. This clonotype came up many times. Its antigen is not known. The CDR3 has 14 amino acids. Trimming pared 2 bases from V and 1 base from J, leaving 8 bases between. The germline gives CDR1 MDHEN, CDR2 SYDVKM. The authors amplified TCR beta CDR3 regions, and they did so from RNA transcripts for repertoire sequencing. Investigators did first-round RT-PCR with HTBI primers, then second-round multiplex PCR. TCRdb passed the multiplex PCR reads through MiXCR, listing each CDR3 protein once. The sample has roughly 610,000 distinct CDR3 sequences, around a fifth seen once.

The rearrangement uses TRBV28 and TRBJ2-5, with D hard to call. Sequencing was performed on peripheral blood. The origin of this receptor is a woman under 30 with stable Graves' hyperthyroidism. Some clones in this sample may be carry-over from other donors' samples. In DNA form, the CDR3 reads TGTGCCAGCAGTTTACCATCTCGCCAAGAGACCCAGTACTTC. It is translated as CASSLPSRQETQYF.